A selection of T cell receptor beta chains follows, all from one sample in a study of T cell responses to AZD1222 COVID-19 vaccine. This table comes from immunoSEQ multiplex PCR, and its TCRdb copy is limited to in-frame clones, with some not included. The sample shows some 97,000 clones, about nine tenths of them seen only once. The sample consisted of peripheral blood, taken on day 0 of AZD1222 vaccination. Every receptor here comes from an adult in good health. Each CDR3 is given with its conserved first and last residue. A D gene is named only where the DNA matches it firmly. Not all rows give a size; the values are once, few, many and, for expanded clones, a class.

>TRBD1|TRBJ2-7|once|TRBV6-4
TGTGCCAGCAGTGACGGACAGGAGTTTGGCGGCCCTCTTTACGAGCAGTACTTC
CASSDGQEFGGPLYEQYF
>.|TRBJ2-1|.|TRBV7-2
TGTGCCAGCAGCTTAAACCTAGTTTATGAGCAGTTCTTC
CASSLNLVYEQFF
>.|TRBJ2-7|.|TRBV7-2
TGTGCCAGCAGCTTCCGCGGGTCAGAGCAGTACTTC
CASSFRGSEQYF
>TRBD1|TRBJ1-5|.|TRBV30
TGTGCCTGGTCCCCTCCGGGACAGGGGACTCAGCCCCAGCATTTT
CAWSPPGQGTQPQHF
>.|TRBJ2-1|.|TRBV18
TGTGCCAGCTCACCGGAGACAGCGAGATACAATGAGCAGTTCTTC
CASSPETARYNEQFF
>.|TRBJ1-2|.|TRBV19
TGTGCCAGTAGTATATCACTCAGTGGGGGCTATGGCTACACCTTC
CASSISLSGGYGYTF
>.|TRBJ1-4|few|TRBV9
TGTGCCAGCAGCGTGAAGGGGCGGGATGAAAAACTGTTTTTT
CASSVKGRDEKLFF
>TRBD2|TRBJ2-5|.|TRBV30
TGTGCCTGGAATCTAGCGGGAGGAAGAGAGACCCAGTACTTC
CAWNLAGGRETQYF
>.|TRBJ2-2|.|TRBV30
TGTGCCTGGACCCGGACCCTCGACGGGGAGCTGTTTTTT
CAWTRTLDGELFF
>.|TRBJ2-1|once|TRBV18
TGTGCCAGCTCACCACCTCGAAGCATACTCGGCAATGAGCAGTTCTTC
CASSPPRSILGNEQFF
>.|TRBJ2-2|.|TRBV3-1/TRBV3-2
TGTGCCAGCAGCCAGCGGGGTGCACACACCGGGGAGCTGTTTTTT
CASSQRGAHTGELFF
>.|TRBJ1-2|.|TRBV19
TGTGCCAGTAGTTTCACCGGGACAAATGGCTACACCTTC
CASSFTGTNGYTF
>.|TRBJ2-7|.|TRBV6-6
TGTGCCAGCGGACCCAGATTAAACTACGAGCAGTACTTC
CASGPRLNYEQYF
>.|TRBJ1-2|.|TRBV7-8
TGTGCCAGCAGCTTGGACACGATGGTCCCCAATGGCTACACCTTC
CASSLDTMVPNGYTF
>.|TRBJ2-1|once|TRBV3-1/TRBV3-2
TGTGCCAGCAGCCAAAGGGATGAAGGGAATGAGCAGTTCTTC
CASSQRDEGNEQFF
>TRBD1|TRBJ1-1|.|TRBV28
TGTGCCAGCAGTTACCCAAGACAGGGGAGCACTGAAGCTTTCTTT
CASSYPRQGSTEAFF
>TRBD2|TRBJ2-2|.|TRBV10-3
TGTGCCATCAGTGAAGGACTAGCGGGAGGGCCAGCAACCGGGGAGCTGTTTTTT
CAISEGLAGGPATGELFF
>TRBD1|TRBJ2-1|.|TRBV10-3
TGTGCCATCAGTGAGACCGACAGGGGGCCCAACAATGAGCAGTTCTTC
CAISETDRGPNNEQFF
>.|TRBJ2-5|.|TRBV18
TGTGCCAGCTCACAGGGGGTACAAGAGACCCAGTACTTC
CASSQGVQETQYF
>TRBD2|TRBJ2-3|.|TRBV4-1
TGCGCCAGCAGCCAAGAGACTCTAGCGGGAGGGCTTGATACGCAGTATTTT
CASSQETLAGGLDTQYF
>.|TRBJ2-7|.|TRBV11-3
TGTGCCAGCAGCTTAGAGGGGGGCTCCTACGAGCAGTACTTC
CASSLEGGSYEQYF
>.|TRBJ2-7|few|TRBV5-4
TGTGCCAGCAGCTTAATGGGGGCAGGGCACTACGAGCAGTACTTC
CASSLMGAGHYEQYF
>.|TRBJ1-2|.|TRBV7-2
TGTGCCAGCAGCTTAGCGGCGAGGGGCAGGGATGGGGGTGGCTACACCTTC
CASSLAARGRDGGGYTF
>.|TRBJ2-7|once|TRBV4-1
TGCGCCAGCAGCCAAACGACAGCTTACGAGCAGTACTTC
CASSQTTAYEQYF
>.|TRBJ2-1|.|TRBV4-3
TGCGCCAGCAGCCAACTTACACTAGCTCCCTACAATGAGCAGTTCTTC
CASSQLTLAPYNEQFF
>.|TRBJ2-1|.|TRBV29-1
TGCAGCGTTGCCCCAGCAGGGACTGGTGAGCAGTTCTTC
CSVAPAGTGEQFF
>.|TRBJ1-1|few|TRBV6-5
TGTGCCAGCAGACCCGCACAGGGGAACACTGAAGCTTTCTTT
CASRPAQGNTEAFF
>.|TRBJ2-2|.|TRBV6-5
TGTGCCAGCAGTAACAGGGTGAAGGGCACCGGGGAGCTGTTTTTT
CASSNRVKGTGELFF
>.|TRBJ2-3|.|TRBV7-2
TGTGCCAGCAGCTTAGATACGCAGTATTTT
CASSLDTQYF
>.|TRBJ2-7|.|TRBV27
TGTGCCAGCAGTTCGTCCGGGGCGCCGTCCTACGAGCAGTACTTC
CASSSSGAPSYEQYF
>.|TRBJ1-2|.|TRBV11-2
TGTGCCAGCAGCTCTTTGCAGGGAAAGGGCTACACCTTC
CASSSLQGKGYTF
>TRBD2|TRBJ2-4|.|TRBV6-2/TRBV6-3
TGTGCCAGCAGTTACTCGACTAGCGGGGCCAAAAACATTCAGTACTTC
CASSYSTSGAKNIQYF
>.|TRBJ1-1|.|TRBV19
TGTGCCAGTAGTTTTCTGCGACAGGTTGAAGCTTTCTTT
CASSFLRQVEAFF
>TRBD2|TRBJ2-2|.|TRBV25-1
TGTGCCAGCAAGCGGGCGGGAGAGGAGACCGGGGAGCTGTTTTTT
CASKRAGEETGELFF
>TRBD1|TRBJ2-6|.|TRBV2
TGTGCCAGCAGGCAAAGACAGGGTTTGCAGTTGTCTGGGGCCAACGTCCTGACTTTC
CASRQRQGLQLSGANVLTF
>.|TRBJ1-3|.|TRBV28
TGTGCCAGCAGACCAGGAGGGTCCGGAAACACCATATATTTT
CASRPGGSGNTIYF
>TRBD2|TRBJ2-7|.|TRBV6-2/TRBV6-3
TGTGCCAGCAGTTCCAGACTAGCGGGAGGGGCCTACGAGCAGTACTTC
CASSSRLAGGAYEQYF
>TRBD1|TRBJ2-2|.|TRBV28
TGTGCCAGCAGTTTAGAGTATTGGACAGGGACCGGGGAGCTGTTTTTT
CASSLEYWTGTGELFF
>.|TRBJ1-2|.|TRBV10-3
TGTGCCATCAGTGAGTCATCGGCGGGATCTAACTATGGCTACACCTTC
CAISESSAGSNYGYTF
>.|TRBJ1-2|few|TRBV10-3
TGTGCCATCGGGGCAGACAGTACAACTAACTATGGCTACACCTTC
CAIGADSTTNYGYTF
>TRBD1|TRBJ2-2|.|TRBV6-4
TGTGCCAGCAGTGCGACAGGGGACGGCACCGGGGAGCTGTTTTTT
CASSATGDGTGELFF
>.|TRBJ2-1|.|TRBV5-1
TGCGCCAGCAGCTTCAATGCGGTCTACAATGAGCAGTTCTTC
CASSFNAVYNEQFF
>.|TRBJ1-1|.|TRBV21-1
TGTGCCAGCAGCAATAGCACTGAAGCTTTCTTT
CASSNSTEAFF
>.|TRBJ2-7|once|TRBV6-5
TGTGCCAGCAGTTACGTCGGGACTGTCTGGTACGAGCAGTACTTC
CASSYVGTVWYEQYF
>.|TRBJ2-7|.|TRBV15
TGTGCCACCAGCAGAGGAGGGTTCTACGAGCAGTACTTC
CATSRGGFYEQYF
>TRBD1|TRBJ2-1|.|TRBV3-1/TRBV3-2
TGTGCCAGCAGAAAAGGGGGCACGTTATATTCCTACAATGAGCAGTTCTTC
CASRKGGTLYSYNEQFF
>TRBD1|TRBJ2-7|.|TRBV4-2
TGTGCCAGCAGTTCCCCGGGACAGAGCTACGAGCAGTACTTC
CASSSPGQSYEQYF
>.|TRBJ1-1|.|TRBV6-2/TRBV6-3
TGTGCCAGCAGTCCCGTGAGGCGAATGAACACTGAAGCTTTCTTT
CASSPVRRMNTEAFF
>.|TRBJ1-2|.|TRBV28
TGTGCCAGCAGTTCCTGGTTACCCCTCACCTTC
CASSSWLPLTF
>TRBD1|TRBJ1-2|.|TRBV29-1
TGCAGCGTCCTGGGGGGACAGGGAATGGGCTACACCTTC
CSVLGGQGMGYTF
>TRBD1|TRBJ1-6|.|TRBV2
TGTGCCCGGACAGGGTTTGGCAATTCACCCCTCCACTTT
CARTGFGNSPLHF
>.|TRBJ2-7|.|TRBV3-1/TRBV3-2
TGTGCCAGCAGCCTAGGGTCGTACGAGCAGTACTTC
CASSLGSYEQYF
>TRBD1|TRBJ1-2|once|TRBV5-1
TGCGCCAGCAGCCACGGGACAGGGCTTGCCTATGGCTACACCTTC
CASSHGTGLAYGYTF
>TRBD2|TRBJ2-3|.|TRBV5-1
TGCGCCAGCAGCTACGGACTAGCGGGGACGGGCACAGATACGCAGTATTTT
CASSYGLAGTGTDTQYF
>.|TRBJ2-1|.|TRBV29-1
TGCAGCGGATCCCGGGACTTGATTTACAATGAGCAGTTCTTC
CSGSRDLIYNEQFF